The TCR beta chain described here comes from a study of regulatory T cells in long-lasting Graves disease (dated by TCRdb to the early 2020s). For the wider study: In the newly diagnosed Graves' disease group, patients had been taking antithyroid drugs for less than 3 months. Peripheral blood TCR sequencing and RNA sequencing compared persistent Graves' disease patients with newly diagnosed Graves' disease patients. A total of 33 samples underwent TCR sequencing, from about 13 patients with persistent Graves' disease and approximately 20 patients with newly diagnosed Graves' disease. The study was conducted in China and was registered as a clinical trial. Overall study results and their limits: Sequencing and analysis were restricted to the TCR beta chain. Compared with newly diagnosed patients, persistent Graves' disease patients had lower TCR Shannon entropy and fewer highly expanded clones, which suggests clonal expansion. The small sample size was acknowledged by the authors as a limitation that may reduce accuracy. Only peripheral blood was studied, because thyroid tissue, the primary lesion, was inaccessible. Patients with persistent disease shared more public clonotypes (approximately 2,500) than newly diagnosed patients did (more than 900). Preferential use of TRBV28, TRBJ1-2 and TRBJ2-5 was observed in persistent disease, whereas TRBV20-1 and TRBJ2-1 were favored in newly diagnosed disease.

The sample's time point label is to be understood as: newly diagnosed GD, antithyroid drugs for less than 3 months. For both TCR sequencing and RNA sequencing, RNA was extracted from PBMCs using TRIzol. Graves' disease was diagnosed according to American Thyroid Association guidelines. Patients were recruited from an endocrinology department in Xi'an, China. Each patient gave about 9.1 milliliters of peripheral blood, collected in an EDTA anticoagulant tube. PBMCs were isolated by Ficoll Paque Plus density gradient separation without further T cell sorting. An Agilent 2100 Bioanalyzer and agarose gel were used to check RNA quality, while a NanoDrop 2000 measured RNA concentration. With regard to this clonotype: It lacks a known antigen. Per-base quality was not reported, and no clone a single base away is much larger than it.

The receptor library was made with multiplex PCR. Sequencing relied on an Illumina HiSeq 4000. To build TCR beta libraries, CDR3 regions were amplified by Arm-PCR using iRepertoire HTBI primers. Before sequencing, the PCR products underwent gel purification. Per the authors' processing: Gene usage analysis of CDR3 amino acid clonotypes used the 60 to 80 TRBV and about 15 TRBJ segments found across samples. COPE and FqMerger were used to merge the filtered high-quality paired reads into contigs. Contigs were aligned with BLAST to IMGT TRBV, TRBD and TRBJ reference genes, and CDR3 was defined per IMGT. Any clonotype with a frequency above 0.1% was counted as a highly expanded clone. Repertoire diversity was measured by Shannon entropy, and V-J evenness by the Gini coefficient. Clonotypes shared by more than one individual were considered public. TCRdb trimmed the raw reads at Q25, called clones with MiXCR and kept productive beta chains. Rows with a matching CDR3 protein are joined into one entry that keeps the most common DNA and genes. For this entry, the V and J calls and clone size follow TCRdb and not the study's own pipeline. This sample gives about 560,000 distinct CDR3 sequences in total; roughly 15% of them show up just once. Together, the top ten hold around 12% of the sample.

V was cut back by 7 bases and J by 2 bases, leaving a gap of 23 bases between them. As encoded in the germline V gene (reference sequence), CDR1 is MNHEY while CDR2 is SMNVEV. From cysteine to phenylalanine, the CDR3 is 17 amino acids long. CDR3 DNA only is kept here, 51 bases in frame from base 1. This sample was shared with a second study, whose subject was T cells in Graves' hyperthyroidism and ophthalmopathy. The second study reports: Stable Graves' hyperthyroidism was defined as the absence of progression to ophthalmopathy over 18 months of follow-up. Hyperthyroidism patients were newly diagnosed, with disease duration under 2 months, and aged 18 to 65 years. Patients with uncontrolled infections, other autoimmune diseases, pregnancy or lactation were excluded. Diagnoses were established on the basis of clinical symptoms, serum thyroxine and TRAb, thyroid ultrasound, and orbital computed tomography. The first round of RT-PCR for the TCR CDR3 was performed with the HTBI primer set and the Qiagen OneStep RT-PCR kit. Blood samples also contained most of the expanded thyroid clonotypes (frequency above 0.001), which suggests that blood repertoires may reflect thyroid immune responses. A model built on a 13 V-J signature distinguished ophthalmopathy from stable hyperthyroidism, reaching roughly 88% sensitivity and under 84% specificity in cross-validation and 80%/75% in testing. In validation, progression to ophthalmopathy was predicted by the model with approximately 67% sensitivity and 72.22% specificity, a median of about 6 months before onset. To identify TCR V-J signatures that set the groups apart, the researchers used a discovery cohort of roughly 100 patients, made up of under 45 with Graves' ophthalmopathy and 55 to 65 with stable Graves' hyperthyroidism. Prospective prediction of ophthalmopathy was tested in an independent validation cohort of 18 to 20 hyperthyroidism patients and 17 patients who later progressed to ophthalmopathy. The 100 or so discovery patients were divided at random into training and test sets in a 7:3 ratio. In more than 5 Graves' hyperthyroidism patients, the study also compared T-cell repertoires from thyroid tissue with T-cell repertoires from blood. Following sampling, methimazole starting at 30 mg daily was given to hyperthyroidism patients, and high-dose intravenous methylprednisolone was given to ophthalmopathy patients. Libraries were constructed in a second round of multiplex PCR, after which size selection and purification were performed. Sequencing of the libraries was done on an Illumina HiSeq2000 using paired-end 100 bp reads. SOAPnuke was used to process the raw data, removing reads that contained adapters or uncalled bases, had a mean Phred below 15, or lacked an exact match to the constant primer or identifier. COPE v1.2.5 was used to merge high-quality paired reads, and clonotypes were defined as unique nucleotide sequences. MiTCR v1.1 was used to align the clonotypes against IMGT TRBV, TRBD and TRBJ reference segments. The analysis was restricted to V-J combinations with a frequency above 0.0001, which together covered around 99% of the repertoires. A TCS score was defined as the ratio between F50 (clonal expansion) and ExV (chaos), using BLOSUM62-based TCRdist between CDR3 peptides within each V-J. Welch's t-statistics and random forest reduced fewer than 550 V-J features to under 15, which were used in a naive Bayes classifier (R e1071). Sample size was not statistically predetermined, and investigators were not blinded to group allocation. According to the paper, TCR Vbeta CDR3 sequencing was carried out on approximately 140 peripheral blood samples, which came from approximately 43 ophthalmopathy, approximately 72 hyperthyroidism and roughly 17 progressor patients.

This clonotype originated in a man aged 18 to 29 with Graves disease. Donor details come from another sample of the same person, matched by shared clones. Specimen: peripheral blood mononuclear cells (PBMCs), collected at new diagnosis, from a patient treated with antithyroid drugs. This receptor chain uses TRBV27 and TRBJ2-5, with TRBD2 as a weak D call on 5 bases. The CDR3 protein: CASTKTPPGDGQETQYF. At the DNA level, the sequence is TGTGCCAGCACCAAAACCCCCCCCGGGGATGGGCAAGAGACCCAGTACTTC.